This T cell receptor beta chain derives from a study of blood T cell repertoires in COVID-19. Here immunoSEQ multiplex PCR was the method, and the copy in TCRdb shows in-frame clones only, minus some. The repertoire includes about 170,000 clones, more than 85% of them detected once, and under 3% sits in the top ten. The CDR3 is 15 amino acids. Germline V gives CDR1 MDHEN, CDR2 SYDVKM. Trimming shortened V by 7 bases and J by 4 bases, and 19 bases separated the two germline ends. This chain links TRBV28 with TRBJ2-5; D is unclear. The clonotype originates from a woman of 80 years or more with COVID-19, enrolled during active disease. Specimen: peripheral blood. Written as DNA, the CDR3 is TGTGCCAGCAACCGAGTACAATCTCGAGGAGAGACCCAGTACTTC. Its translation is CASNRVQSRGETQYF.